Each of the 13 T cell receptor beta chains below was sequenced from the same sample in a study of T cell responses to AZD1222 COVID-19 vaccine. This table comes from immunoSEQ multiplex PCR, and its TCRdb copy is limited to in-frame clones, with some not included. The sample yields 150,000 to 200,000 clones, 85% to 95% seen once. The source was peripheral blood, collected on day 0 of AZD1222 vaccination. These receptors were obtained from an adult in good health.

The rearrangement links TRBV4-1 to TRBJ1-6, with D unresolved. This CDR3 region has 15 residues. The germline gives CDR1 MGHRA, CDR2 YSYEKL. The V end lost 7 bases, the J end lost 0 bases, and 10 bases lay between the germline ends. CDR3 nucleotides: TGCGCCAGCAACCCACAGAGCTCCTATAATTCACCCCTCCACTTT. Translating gives CASNPQSSYNSPLHF.

This chain uses TRBV27 with TRBJ1-6, with TRBD1 as a possible D gene (6 bases). Looked up from germline, CDR1 is MNHEY and CDR2 is SMNVEV (reference sequence). CDR3 size: 15 residues. V lost 4 bases and J 12 bases, leaving 19 bases between the germline ends. The CDR3 DNA follows: TGTGCCAGCAGTTATACCGGGACATACAATCAACCCCTCCACTTT. Translating it yields CASSYTGTYNQPLHF.

The CDR3 DNA is TGTGCCAGCAGCTTGGATACAGGGGGGGTCTATGGCTACACCTTC. Its protein is CASSLDTGGVYGYTF. The chain is built from TRBV5-6 and TRBJ1-2, with 8 bases lining up with TRBD1. V lost 0 bases to trimming and J lost 4 bases; unmatched junction nucleotides: 5. The CDR3 contains 15 residues. Germline V gene data show CDR1 as SGHDT and CDR2 as YYEEEE.

The chain couples TRBV10-2 to TRBJ2-1, with D perhaps matching TRBD1 or TRBD2 (6 bases each). V lost 4 bases and J lost 10, with 11 bases in between. CDR1 is WSHSY, CDR2 SAAADI, per germline. This CDR3 spans 12 amino acids. CDR3 protein: CASSGGAREQFF. CDR3 sequence (DNA): TGCGCCAGCAGTGGGGGGGCCAGGGAGCAGTTCTTC.

The chain links TRBV7-2 to TRBJ2-2; TRBD2 matches 15 bases. This CDR3 spans 18 amino acids. Trimming took 3 bases from V and 5 from J; bases not matched to a gene: 7. The germline CDR1 and CDR2 sequences are SGHTA and FQGNSA. Written as DNA, the CDR3 is TGTGCCAGCAGCTTCCCTGGACTAGCGGGGGGGCAAACCGGGGAGCTGTTTTTT. It specifies CASSFPGLAGGQTGELFF.

The chain couples TRBV6-2 or TRBV6-3 to TRBJ1-6, with D possibly being TRBD1 (6 bases). The germline V gene has CDR1 MNHEY and CDR2 SVGEGT. The germline V and J ends were trimmed by 2 bases and 7 bases, with 12 bases remaining between them. This CDR3 has 15 residues. CDR3 bases: TGTGCCAGCAGTTACCCAACAGGGCGGAATTCACCCCTCCACTTT. Protein sequence: CASSYPTGRNSPLHF.

The chain's CDR3 is CASSSSGTGEQFF. The CDR3 coding sequence is TGTGCCAGCAGCTCTTCCGGGACGGGGGAGCAGTTCTTC. This chain uses TRBV7-9 with TRBJ2-1, with D perhaps assigned TRBD1 or TRBD2 (5 bases each). Deletions cut 4 bases from V and 10 bases from J, with 14 bases between. This CDR3 has 13 residues. Germline V gene lookup returns CDR1 SEHNR and CDR2 FQNEAQ (reference sequence).

The chain recombines TRBV5-4 with TRBJ1-4; 7 bases line up with TRBD1. The trim removed 1 base at V and 7 bases at J, leaving 13 bases unmatched. Germline V lookup: CDR1 SGHNT, CDR2 YYREEE (reference sequence). There are 17 residues in the CDR3. DNA for the CDR3: TGTGCCAGCAGCTTGCCGAACCTTGAGGGGGCGCCTGAAAAACTGTTTTTT. Translation: CASSLPNLEGAPEKLFF.

In this sample, this clone turned up once. The chain employs TRBV18 and TRBJ1-5; the D is unclear. The CDR3 sequence is 14 residues long. V lost 0 bases, J lost 1 base, and 4 bases lay in between. CDR1 KGHSH and CDR2 LQKENI come from the germline V gene. CDR3 in amino acids: CASSPPSSNQPQHF. CDR3 DNA: TGTGCCAGCTCACCACCTAGCAGCAATCAGCCCCAGCATTTT.

The CDR3: CASSKTHEAGELFF. Written as DNA, the CDR3 is TGTGCCAGCAGTAAGACCCACGAAGCCGGGGAGCTGTTTTTT. The chain links TRBV11-1 to TRBJ2-2; D ambiguous. In germline, CDR1 is SGHAT, CDR2 FQDESV (reference sequence). The CDR3 runs 14 residues. The germline V and J ends were trimmed by 6 bases and 6 bases, with 14 bases remaining between them. Together with reference TRBV11-1 and TRBJ2-2, the CDR3 gives the full variable domain: EAEVAQSPRYKITEKSQAVAFWCDPISGHATLYWYRQILGQGPELLVQFQDESVVDDSQLPKDRFSAERLKGVDSTLKIQPAELGDSAMYLCASSKTHEAGELFFGEGSRLTVL.

The genes are TRBV7-9 and TRBJ2-5, with D perhaps matching TRBD1 or TRBD2 (5 bases each). This CDR3 has 13 residues. Deletions cut 3 bases from V and 7 bases from J, with 12 bases between. From germline, CDR1 is SEHNR and CDR2 FQNEAQ (reference sequence). For the CDR3, the DNA is TGTGCCAGCAGCTTTCCAGGGAGCAGGACCCAGTACTTC. As protein: CASSFPGSRTQYF.

V gene TRBV11-2 combines with J gene TRBJ2-5; TRBD1 is a possible D gene (5 bases). V was pared by 5 bases and J by 0 bases, with 16 bases between. Germline values: CDR1 SGHAT, CDR2 FQNNGV. The CDR3 extends over 16 amino acids. The CDR3 sequence is CASSLPFRGYQETQYF. As DNA, the CDR3 is TGTGCCAGCAGCCTCCCTTTTAGGGGATACCAAGAGACCCAGTACTTC.

V is TRBV4-3 and J is TRBJ2-1; 9 positions agree with TRBD2. The CDR3 runs to 18 residues. With V trimmed by 0 bases and J by 4 bases, 10 bases remained unmatched. Germline loops: CDR1 LGHNA, CDR2 YSLEER. The CDR3 protein is CASSQDGLGSGGYNEQFF. For the CDR3, the DNA is TGCGCCAGCAGCCAAGATGGGCTTGGAAGCGGGGGGTACAATGAGCAGTTCTTC.